One sample yielded the 31 T cell receptor beta chains listed below, sequenced in a study of shared clonotypes between healthy human individuals. Method: immunoSEQ multiplex PCR; TCRdb's copy keeps in-frame clones and lacks some. The table includes roughly 2,000,000 clones, less than 95% detected once. The naive CD8 fraction comprised CD45RO-negative cells positively selected for CCR7 and excluded terminally differentiated effector memory CD45RA+ cells. The sample comprised naive CD8+ T cells sorted from blood. These receptor sequences come from a man younger than 35 in good health.

A remark on this clone: Different DNA sequences within this sample yield the same CDR3. The V gene is TRBV9, the J gene TRBJ2-3; no firm D call. CDR1 and CDR2 (germline): SGDLS, YYNGEE. Trimming removed 0 bases from V and 4 bases from J, with 6 bases in between. CDR3 length equals 13 residues. The CDR3 protein is CASSVGSSDTQYF. CDR3 nucleotides: TGTGCCAGCAGCGTAGGGAGTTCAGATACGCAGTATTTT.

The chain links TRBV5-8 to TRBJ1-2; D not certain. The CDR3 length is 13 residues. Germline V CDR1 and CDR2: SGHTS, YDEGEE. V shed 0 bases and J shed 2 bases, with 5 bases lying between them. In DNA form, the CDR3 reads TGTGCCAGCAGCTTGGGTGGGAACTATGGCTACACCTTC. This translates into CASSLGGNYGYTF.

About this clone: Other DNA sequences in this sample translate to the same CDR3. V and J are TRBV6-5 and TRBJ2-7; 7 positions agree with TRBD1. With V trimmed by 2 bases and J by 4 bases, 2 bases remained unmatched. CDR1 and CDR2 from the germline V gene are MNHEY and SVGAGI. This CDR3 region has 13 residues. The CDR3 bases are TGTGCCAGCAGTTACAACAGGGGATACGAGCAGTACTTC. Translation gives CASSYNRGYEQYF.

The chain employs TRBV27 and TRBJ1-5; D call uncertain. The V gene lost 5 bases and the J gene lost 5 bases, with 7 bases spanning the gap. In germline, CDR1 is MNHEY, CDR2 SMNVEV (reference sequence). This CDR3 has 12 amino acids. CDR3 residues: CASSVPYQPQHF. As DNA, the CDR3 is TGTGCCAGCAGTGTACCCTATCAGCCCCAGCATTTT.

The chain links TRBV5-6 to TRBJ1-5; D call uncertain. The CDR3 sequence is 13 residues long. V gave up 0 bases and J gave up 7 bases, with 8 bases separating them. The germline V gene has CDR1 SGHDT and CDR2 YYEEEE. The CDR3 sequence: CASSLGHTQPQHF. DNA for the CDR3: TGTGCCAGCAGCTTGGGACACACGCAGCCCCAGCATTTT.

This rearrangement joins TRBV5-1 to TRBJ2-5; a weak D match, TRBD1 (5 bases). The germline gives CDR1 SGHRS, CDR2 YFSETQ. The CDR3 is 14 residues long. The V gene lost 2 bases and the J gene lost 3 bases, with 11 bases spanning the gap. CDR3 protein: CASSFYTGEETQYF. As DNA, the CDR3 is TGCGCCAGCAGCTTTTACACAGGAGAAGAGACCCAGTACTTC.

This clone was observed a single time. V usage is TRBV13 and J usage is TRBJ1-6; TRBD1 might be the D (5 bases). Germline V lookup: CDR1 PRHDT, CDR2 FYEKMQ (reference sequence). This CDR3 contains 17 residues. V was cut by 5 bases and J by 0 bases, with 14 bases left in between. CDR3 protein: CASSQGLPSSYNSPLHF. Here the CDR3 DNA reads TGTGCCAGCAGCCAGGGACTGCCGAGCTCCTATAATTCACCCCTCCACTTT. Looking up the rest from reference TRBV13 and TRBJ1-6 gives the full variable domain: AAGVIQSPRHLIKEKRETATLKCYPIPRHDTVYWYQQGPGQDPQFLISFYEKMQSDKGSIPDRFSAQQFSDYHSELNMSSLELGDSALYFCASSQGLPSSYNSPLHFGNGTRLTVT.

The chain is built from TRBV5-6 and TRBJ2-1; 11 bases match TRBD1. From germline, CDR1 is SGHDT and CDR2 YYEEEE. CDR3 size: 16 residues. With V trimmed by 4 bases and J by 2 bases, 5 bases remained unmatched. In DNA, the CDR3 is TGTGCCAGCAGCGGTACGGACAGGGGGCCCTACAATGAGCAGTTCTTC. Its translation: CASSGTDRGPYNEQFF.

The chain uses TRBV7-8 and TRBJ1-5; D gene ambiguous. The CDR3 runs to 17 residues. From germline, CDR1 is SGHVS and CDR2 FQNEAQ. V was pared by 6 bases and J by 3 bases, with 21 bases between. In DNA form, the CDR3 reads TGTGCCAGCAGTCCAGAGTTAGCGCAGCCTTTCAATCAGCCCCAGCATTTT. It encodes CASSPELAQPFNQPQHF.

V gene TRBV15 combines with J gene TRBJ2-1; 9 nucleotides match TRBD2. This CDR3 spans 18 amino acids. V gave up 3 bases and J gave up 4 bases; unmatched junction bases: 13. CDR1 LNHNV and CDR2 YYDKDF come from the germline V gene (reference sequence). The DNA of the CDR3 is TGTGCCACCAGCAGGGTCCATGAGGTAGCGGGAGATTACAATGAGCAGTTCTTC. It is translated as CATSRVHEVAGDYNEQFF. The whole variable domain, remainder taken from reference TRBV15 and TRBJ2-1, is DAMVIQNPRYQVTQFGKPVTLSCSQTLNHNVMYWYQQKSSQAPKLLFHYYDKDFNNEADTPDNFQSRRPNTSFCFLDIRSPGLGDTAMYLCATSRVHEVAGDYNEQFFGPGTRLTVL.

This chain uses TRBV11-2 with TRBJ2-7; D uncertain. Germline V gene sequence: CDR1 SGHAT, CDR2 FQNNGV. CDR3 length equals 13 residues. V was cut by 4 bases and J by 4 bases, with 11 bases left in between. In DNA form, the CDR3 reads TGTGCCAGCAGCTCCCGCCGAGAGTACGAGCAGTACTTC. It is translated as CASSSRREYEQYF.

The rearrangement joins TRBV5-6 to TRBJ2-7, with unresolved D. The V gene's germline CDR1 is SGHDT and CDR2 YYEEEE. Trimming stripped 0 bases from V and 4 bases from J, with 17 bases between. CDR3 length: 16 residues. The CDR3: CASSLAGSLTSYEQYF. For the CDR3, the DNA is TGTGCCAGCAGCTTGGCCGGCAGTCTTACCTCGTACGAGCAGTACTTC.

V usage is TRBV13 and J usage is TRBJ2-7; TRBD2 aligns across 11 bases. The length of the CDR3 is 14 residues. Germline CDR1 and CDR2: PRHDT and FYEKMQ (reference sequence). V was clipped by 6 bases and J by 3 bases; unmatched bases: 4. CDR3 region: CASSNLAGGYEQYF. The CDR3 region has the DNA TGTGCCAGCAGTAACCTAGCGGGAGGCTACGAGCAGTACTTC.

CDR3 coding DNA: TGCGCCAGCAGCCTCCGAACTAGCGGGAGTGGCACAGATACGCAGTATTTT. This encodes CASSLRTSGSGTDTQYF. V usage is TRBV5-1 and J usage is TRBJ2-3; 11 bases agree with TRBD2. After removal of 4 bases from V and 1 base from J, the junction contained 8 bases not matched to a gene. The CDR3 is 17 amino acids. Germline V gene data show CDR1 as SGHRS and CDR2 as YFSETQ. Full variable domain (outside the CDR3, taken from reference TRBV5-1 and TRBJ2-3): KAGVTQTPRYLIKTRGQQVTLSCSPISGHRSVSWYQQTPGQGLQFLFEYFSETQRNKGNFPGRFSGRQFSNSRSEMNVSTLELGDSALYLCASSLRTSGSGTDTQYFGPGTRLTVL.

This clone was picked up one time. This chain joins TRBV5-8 and TRBJ1-1; maybe TRBD1 (5 bases). Germline values: CDR1 SGHTS, CDR2 YDEGEE. Trimming stripped 0 bases from V and 0 bases from J, with 15 bases between. This CDR3 contains 17 residues. As DNA, the CDR3 is TGTGCCAGCAGCTTGGGCGTGGGGGGGGTAGTGAACACTGAAGCTTTCTTT. Translation: CASSLGVGGVVNTEAFF.

The chain couples TRBV10-3 to TRBJ2-7, with D hard to call. V lost 2 bases, J lost 3 bases, and 8 bases lay in between. This CDR3 spans 13 amino acids. CDR1 is ENHRY, CDR2 SYGVKD, per germline. CDR3 coding DNA: TGTGCCATCAGTGAGGGGTCGGGCTACGAGCAGTACTTC. This encodes CAISEGSGYEQYF.

The chain employs TRBV5-4 and TRBJ1-5; no clear D gene. V was trimmed by 2 bases and J by 4 bases, leaving 7 bases between them. Germline values: CDR1 SGHNT, CDR2 YYREEE (reference sequence). The CDR3 is 13 residues long. This CDR3 is CASSFSPNQPQHF. CDR3 in DNA: TGTGCCAGCAGCTTCTCCCCTAATCAGCCCCAGCATTTT.

The rearrangement uses TRBV5-6 and TRBJ2-1; 12 nucleotides match TRBD2. V shed 4 bases, J shed 9 bases, and the junction held 11 bases outside the gene matches. Germline values: CDR1 SGHDT, CDR2 YYEEEE. There are 16 residues in the CDR3. CDR3 sequence: CASSQLAGGDGSEQFF. The CDR3 DNA follows: TGTGCCAGCAGCCAACTAGCGGGAGGCGATGGGAGTGAGCAGTTCTTC.

The chain employs TRBV28 and TRBJ1-5; possibly TRBD1 for D (5 bases). Deletions cut 5 bases from V and 5 bases from J, with 16 bases between. Germline CDR1 MDHEN, CDR2 SYDVKM. The CDR3 contains 15 residues. CDR3 amino acids: CASSPTFMGDQPQHF. CDR3 sequence (DNA): TGTGCCAGCAGTCCCACGTTTATGGGGGATCAGCCCCAGCATTTT.

V and J are TRBV25-1 and TRBJ2-2, with D perhaps being TRBD1 or TRBD2 (5 bases each). The V end lost 0 bases, the J end lost 5 bases, and 19 bases lay between the germline ends. The CDR3 consists of 18 residues. Germline V lookup: CDR1 MGHDK, CDR2 SYGVNS. CDR3 amino acids: CASSEYATGPWGTGELFF. The CDR3 DNA sequence: TGTGCCAGCAGTGAATATGCTACGGGTCCATGGGGGACCGGGGAGCTGTTTTTT. Supplemented by reference TRBV25-1 and TRBJ2-2, the full variable domain reads EADIYQTPRYLVIGTGKKITLECSQTMGHDKMYWYQQDPGMELHLIHYSYGVNSTEKGDLSSESTVSRIRTEHFPLTLESARPSHTSQYLCASSEYATGPWGTGELFFGEGSRLTVL.

The chain is built from TRBV6-6 and TRBJ2-1, with 10 bases identical to TRBD1. Trimming cost V 4 bases and J 9 bases; bases outside gene matches: 9. Germline V gene data show CDR1 as MNHNY and CDR2 as SVGAGI (reference sequence). This CDR3 is 15 amino acids long. CDR3 bases: TGTGCCAGCAGTTCTCCCGGGACAGGGGATAGTGAGCAGTTCTTC. Amino acids: CASSSPGTGDSEQFF.

This chain connects TRBV4-3 to TRBJ1-1; D not certain. The CDR3 contains 17 residues. Germline-derived CDR1 and CDR2 are LGHNA and YSLEER. V lost 3 bases and J 0 bases, leaving 17 bases between the germline ends. CDR3 DNA: TGCGCCAGCAGCCAGTCCCGGTCCGGGATCATGAACACTGAAGCTTTCTTT. This translates into CASSQSRSGIMNTEAFF.

Turning to this clone: Distinct nucleotide sequences in the sample also encode this CDR3. The chain recombines TRBV6-5 with TRBJ1-5, with D unclear. V was clipped by 6 bases and J by 3 bases, with 9 bases between them. The CDR3 length is 13 residues. Germline V lookup: CDR1 MNHEY, CDR2 SVGAGI. CDR3 amino acids: CASSLGVNQPQHF. The CDR3 region has the DNA TGTGCCAGCAGCCTCGGGGTCAATCAGCCCCAGCATTTT.

J is TRBJ1-2 and V is TRBV6-4; weak D call: TRBD1 (6 bases). CDR3 length: 15 amino acids. Germline CDR1 MRHNA, CDR2 SNTAGT. V was cut by 7 bases and J by 3 bases, with 18 bases left in between. CDR3 in amino acids: CASKSTGGGDYGYTF. CDR3 bases: TGTGCCAGCAAAAGCACAGGAGGGGGGGACTATGGCTACACCTTC.

The rearrangement joins TRBV29-1 to TRBJ2-1, with 7 bases that match TRBD1. Trimming removed 4 bases from V and 7 bases from J; junction bases left unmatched: 7. The CDR3 is made up of 13 amino acids. Per germline, CDR1 SQVTM and CDR2 ANQGSEA. The CDR3 sequence is CSVGTGVNNEQFF. CDR3 DNA sequence: TGCAGCGTTGGAACAGGGGTTAATAATGAGCAGTTCTTC.

A remark on this clone: This same CDR3 is encoded by further DNA sequences in the sample. The chain recombines TRBV5-6 with TRBJ2-1; D is perhaps TRBD1 or TRBD2 (5 bases each). Per the germline V gene, CDR1 is SGHDT and CDR2 is YYEEEE. The CDR3 runs 13 residues. V was clipped by 2 bases and J by 5 bases, with 8 bases between them. In DNA, the CDR3 is TGTGCCAGCAGCTTCGGGACCGACAATGAGCAGTTCTTC. Residues: CASSFGTDNEQFF.

The rearrangement joins TRBV28 to TRBJ1-1, with 8 bases matching TRBD1. J was trimmed by 8 bases and V by 6 bases; bases with no gene match: 8. CDR3 length: 13 amino acids. Germline V CDR1 and CDR2: MDHEN, SYDVKM. CDR3 DNA sequence: TGTGCCAGCAGAAGTGAACAGGGGGACGAAGCTTTCTTT. Translated, it gives CASRSEQGDEAFF. Based on the CDR3 plus reference TRBV28 and TRBJ1-1, the full variable domain is DVKVTQSSRYLVKRTGEKVFLECVQDMDHENMFWYRQDPGLGLRLIYFSYDVKMKEKGDIPEGYSVSREKKERFSLILESASTNQTSMYLCASRSEQGDEAFFGQGTRLTVV.

The gene calls are TRBV11-2 and TRBJ2-7; D is unclear. Germline V gene lookup returns CDR1 SGHAT and CDR2 FQNNGV. Trimming left V 1 base short and J 6 bases short, with 7 bases between. CDR3 length: 12 residues. CDR3 sequence (DNA): TGTGCCAGCAGCTTAGCGGATACCGAGCAGTACTTC. It specifies CASSLADTEQYF.

This clone was observed a handful of times. The chain is built from TRBV4-1 and TRBJ1-2; D is unclear. Trimming pared 8 bases from V and 6 bases from J, leaving 4 bases between. The germline CDR1 and CDR2 sequences are MGHRA and YSYEKL. The CDR3 loop spans 9 amino acids. CDR3 sequence (DNA): TGCGCCAGCTCTGATGGCTACACCTTC. Translated: CASSDGYTF.

This chain uses TRBV4-3 with TRBJ2-2; D is uncertain. Trimming left V 1 base short and J 3 bases short, with 9 bases between. Germline CDR1 is LGHNA and CDR2 is YSLEER. The CDR3 runs to 15 residues. The CDR3 DNA sequence: TGCGCCAGCAGCCAAGGGGCGGAGTACACCGGGGAGCTGTTTTTT. This sequence encodes CASSQGAEYTGELFF.

The rearrangement uses TRBV11-2 and TRBJ2-5, with TRBD2 identical over 9 bases. This CDR3 spans 16 amino acids. Trimming removed 3 bases from V and 2 bases from J; junction bases left unmatched: 7. The germline V gene encodes CDR1 SGHAT and CDR2 FQNNGV. CDR3 sequence (DNA): TGTGCCAGCAGCTTGGGGTTAGCGGGGGCACAAGAGACCCAGTACTTC. This translates into CASSLGLAGAQETQYF.